The next 22 T cell receptor beta chains were all read from a single sample in a study of CD8+ T cells in alopecia areata. Extracted RNA was reverse transcribed into cDNA, the sequencing template. Repertoires were generated with immunoSEQ multiplex PCR, while TCRdb's copy carries only in-frame clones and drops some. The data hold about 150,000 clones, with about 53% observed a single time. Sequencing was performed on CD8+ T cells sorted from blood, taken at week 0. All receptors come from a human donor with alopecia areata.

V gene TRBV4-3 combines with J gene TRBJ1-6; TRBD1 matches 11 bases. V trimming: 3 bases; J trimming: 8 bases; junction bases outside the gene matches: 3. Germline CDR1 is LGHNA and CDR2 is YSLEER. This CDR3 contains 15 residues. The CDR3 reads CASSQGQGGDSPLHF. CDR3 in DNA: TGCGCCAGCAGCCAGGGACAGGGGGGTGATTCACCCCTCCACTTT.

This clone was detected only once. The chain recombines TRBV15 with TRBJ1-1; maybe TRBD1 (6 bases). The V gene's germline CDR1 is LNHNV and CDR2 YYDKDF (reference sequence). CDR3 length equals 16 residues. The V end was cut by 5 bases, the J end by 3 bases, with 19 bases between. The CDR3 sequence: CATSALTGRGHTEAFF. CDR3 bases: TGTGCCACCAGCGCCCTGACAGGCCGGGGACACACTGAAGCTTTCTTT.

This clone is a singleton in its sample. This chain links TRBV27 with TRBJ2-1; D is ambiguous. V was trimmed by 4 bases and J by 6 bases, leaving 7 bases between them. The CDR3 covers 12 residues. CDR1 is MNHEY and CDR2 is SMNVEV in the germline V gene (reference sequence). This CDR3 is CASSSPLNEQFF. The DNA for the CDR3 is TGTGCCAGCAGTTCCCCTCTCAATGAGCAGTTCTTC.

This chain connects TRBV15 to TRBJ2-7; no firm D call. Germline V gene data show CDR1 as LNHNV and CDR2 as YYDKDF (reference sequence). CDR3 size: 13 residues. V was pared by 5 bases and J by 3 bases, with 11 bases between. DNA of the CDR3: TGTGCCACCAGCGGCCTAAGTCACTACGAGCAGTACTTC. Encoded protein: CATSGLSHYEQYF.

J is TRBJ2-2 and V is TRBV13; 8 bases line up with TRBD2. The CDR3 totals 14 residues. J gave up 7 bases and V 4 bases, and 5 bases lay outside the gene matches. CDR1 PRHDT and CDR2 FYEKMQ come from the germline V gene (reference sequence). CDR3: CASSSGLAGGELFF. The CDR3 nucleotides read TGTGCCAGCAGCTCTGGACTAGCTGGCGGGGAGCTGTTTTTT. Combining the CDR3 with reference TRBV13 and TRBJ2-2 gives the whole variable domain AAGVIQSPRHLIKEKRETATLKCYPIPRHDTVYWYQQGPGQDPQFLISFYEKMQSDKGSIPDRFSAQQFSDYHSELNMSSLELGDSALYFCASSSGLAGGELFFGEGSRLTVL.

This CDR3 reads CASSYSGAREQFF. In DNA, the CDR3 is TGTGCCAGCAGTTACTCGGGCGCGCGGGAGCAGTTCTTC. V usage is TRBV6-6 and J usage is TRBJ2-1, with D hard to call. V was shortened by 0 bases and J by 10 bases, with 10 bases between the two germline ends. Germline lookup yields CDR1 MNHNY and CDR2 SVGAGI (reference sequence). The CDR3 extends over 13 amino acids.

The chain joins TRBV7-3 to TRBJ2-1; the D gene could be TRBD1 or TRBD2 (6 bases each). Germline V gives CDR1 SGHTA, CDR2 FQGTGA. Trimming removed 4 bases at V and 3 bases at J, with 13 bases between. This CDR3 spans 15 amino acids. The CDR3 DNA is TGTGCCAGCAGCTCAACGGGGGCCCTCTACAATGAGCAGTTCTTC. Its protein is CASSSTGALYNEQFF.

V gene TRBV9 combines with J gene TRBJ2-5; D is possibly TRBD2 (6 bases). The germline CDR1 and CDR2 sequences are SGDLS and YYNGEE. This CDR3 has 11 amino acids. Trimming shortened V by 4 bases and J by 9 bases, and 10 bases separated the two germline ends. The DNA of the CDR3 is TGTGCCAGCAGCAATGGACTACCCCAGTACTTC. It yields the protein CASSNGLPQYF. Complete variable domain (other parts from reference TRBV9 and TRBJ2-5): DSGVTQTPKHLITATGQRVTLRCSPRSGDLSVYWYQQSLDQGLQFLIQYYNGEERAKGNILERFSAQQFPDLHSELNLSSLELGDSALYFCASSNGLPQYFGPGTRLLVL.

The sample holds a few counts of this clone. This chain uses TRBV7-8 with TRBJ2-3; a possible D gene is TRBD2 (6 bases). The germline CDR1 and CDR2 sequences are SGHVS and FQNEAQ. V shed 1 base and J shed 0 bases, with 11 bases lying between them. There are 16 residues in the CDR3. CDR3 region: CASSLGSGGSTDTQYF. The CDR3 DNA follows: TGTGCCAGCAGCTTAGGATCCGGGGGAAGCACAGATACGCAGTATTTT.

This clone occurred a few times. This specimen includes other DNA sequences encoding the same CDR3. The genes are TRBV4-3 and TRBJ2-7; no definite D call. The V gene lost 0 bases and the J gene lost 0 bases, with 6 bases spanning the gap. From germline, CDR1 is LGHNA and CDR2 YSLEER. The CDR3 is made up of 14 amino acids. The DNA for the CDR3 is TGCGCCAGCAGCCAAGATAGGGACTCCTACGAGCAGTACTTC. Protein: CASSQDRDSYEQYF.

This sequence joins TRBV30 and TRBJ1-6; tentatively, D is TRBD1 (6 bases). The germline CDR1 and CDR2 sequences are GTSNPN and SVGIG (reference sequence). CDR3 length equals 13 residues. V dropped 2 bases and J dropped 16 bases, with 18 bases sitting between them. CDR3 residues: CAWSRLQTGSLHF. For the CDR3, the DNA is TGTGCCTGGAGTCGCCTCCAGACAGGCTCTCTCCACTTT.

This CDR3 is CATSTLEQGEAGEQYF. The CDR3, as DNA: TGTGCCACCAGCACTCTAGAACAGGGGGAGGCGGGCGAGCAGTACTTC. The rearrangement joins TRBV15 to TRBJ2-7, with TRBD1 matching 8 bases. V lost 4 bases to trimming and J lost 6 bases; unmatched junction nucleotides: 14. The CDR3 totals 16 residues. Germline CDR1 reads LNHNV; CDR2 reads YYDKDF (reference sequence).

V gene TRBV6-5 combines with J gene TRBJ1-2; weak D call: TRBD1 (5 bases). This CDR3 spans 12 amino acids. The V end lost 6 bases, the J end lost 1 base, and 6 bases lay between the germline ends. Germline assignment: CDR1 MNHEY and CDR2 SVGAGI. Here the CDR3 reads CASSDSNYGYTF. The CDR3 DNA follows: TGTGCCAGCAGCGACAGTAACTATGGCTACACCTTC.

This clone came up once. A far larger clone is off by one base, so a read error is likely. Other DNA sequences within the sample encode an identical CDR3. CDR3 in DNA: TGTGCCAGCAGCCAAGATGGGAGCTCTGGGGCCAACGTCCTGACTTTC. Translation gives CASSQDGSSGANVLTF. This chain links TRBV7-8 with TRBJ2-6; TRBD2 is a possible D gene (5 bases). The V end lost 5 bases, the J end lost 0 bases, and 11 bases lay between the germline ends. The V gene's germline CDR1 is SGHVS and CDR2 FQNEAQ. The CDR3 is 16 amino acids.

This chain uses TRBV27 with TRBJ2-7; TRBD1 might be the D (5 bases). Trimming took off 5 bases at V and 0 bases at J, with 11 bases between the two ends. The CDR3 sequence is 14 residues long. CDR1 MNHEY and CDR2 SMNVEV come from the germline V gene (reference sequence). DNA of the CDR3: TGTGCCAGCAGTGGGCAGGGCGGCTCCTACGAGCAGTACTTC. It codes for CASSGQGGSYEQYF.

CDR3 sequence: CASSAQGNGEQFF. CDR3 coding DNA: TGTGCCAGCAGCGCCCAGGGGAACGGTGAGCAGTTCTTC. The rearrangement links TRBV9 to TRBJ2-1; D may be TRBD1 (6 bases). V was trimmed by 3 bases and J by 9 bases, leaving 13 bases between them. Germline V gene data show CDR1 as SGDLS and CDR2 as YYNGEE. This CDR3 has 13 residues.

This rearrangement joins TRBV5-1 to TRBJ2-2; 7 bases match TRBD2. The length of the CDR3 is 16 residues. Germline-derived CDR1 and CDR2 are SGHRS and YFSETQ. V lost 4 bases and J lost 0; bases outside the gene matches: 6. CDR3 nucleotides: TGCGCCAGCAGCCACAGCGGGGTCGCGAACACCGGGGAGCTGTTTTTT. Translating it yields CASSHSGVANTGELFF.

The rearrangement links TRBV19 to TRBJ2-7; D might be TRBD1 or TRBD2, each matching 5 bases. Germline lookup yields CDR1 LNHDA and CDR2 SQIVND (reference sequence). The CDR3 runs 14 residues. V was shortened by 3 bases and J by 0 bases, with 9 bases between the two germline ends. DNA for the CDR3: TGTGCCAGTAGTATTGCAGGGAGCTCCTACGAGCAGTACTTC. It specifies CASSIAGSSYEQYF.

V gene TRBV7-9 combines with J gene TRBJ1-2, with 10 nucleotides matching TRBD1. The CDR3 contains 14 residues. V gave up 3 bases and J gave up 8 bases; unmatched junction bases: 6. Germline CDR1 SEHNR, CDR2 FQNEAQ (reference sequence). The CDR3 DNA follows: TGTGCCAGCAGCTTGGACAGGGGGGGTCTAGGCTACACCTTC. Amino acids: CASSLDRGGLGYTF.

The chain joins TRBV13 to TRBJ1-1; D ambiguous. The CDR3 length is 15 residues. Germline V gene sequence: CDR1 PRHDT, CDR2 FYEKMQ (reference sequence). Trimming stripped 5 bases from V and 1 base from J, with 14 bases between. The CDR3 loop reads CASSPQMRQNTEAFF. Here the CDR3 DNA reads TGTGCCAGCAGCCCACAAATGAGGCAGAACACTGAAGCTTTCTTT. The variable domain in full, completed from reference TRBV13 and TRBJ1-1, reads AAGVIQSPRHLIKEKRETATLKCYPIPRHDTVYWYQQGPGQDPQFLISFYEKMQSDKGSIPDRFSAQQFSDYHSELNMSSLELGDSALYFCASSPQMRQNTEAFFGQGTRLTVV.

V and J are TRBV10-3 and TRBJ1-2; D gene unclear. Trimming pared 0 bases from V and 5 bases from J, leaving 7 bases between. Germline-derived CDR1 and CDR2 are ENHRY and SYGVKD. The CDR3 is 13 amino acids. As DNA, the CDR3 is TGTGCCATCAGTGAGTCTCCCGGGTATGGCTACACCTTC. Protein: CAISESPGYGYTF.

This clone has just a few counts. The V gene is TRBV27, the J gene TRBJ2-3, with 7 bases matching TRBD2. Per germline, CDR1 MNHEY and CDR2 SMNVEV (reference sequence). The junction had 2 bases not matched to a gene; V was cut back by 2 bases and J by 0 bases. This CDR3 is built from 15 residues. The CDR3 DNA reads as TGTGCCAGCAGTTTAGCGGGGGTTAGCACAGATACGCAGTATTTT. As protein: CASSLAGVSTDTQYF.